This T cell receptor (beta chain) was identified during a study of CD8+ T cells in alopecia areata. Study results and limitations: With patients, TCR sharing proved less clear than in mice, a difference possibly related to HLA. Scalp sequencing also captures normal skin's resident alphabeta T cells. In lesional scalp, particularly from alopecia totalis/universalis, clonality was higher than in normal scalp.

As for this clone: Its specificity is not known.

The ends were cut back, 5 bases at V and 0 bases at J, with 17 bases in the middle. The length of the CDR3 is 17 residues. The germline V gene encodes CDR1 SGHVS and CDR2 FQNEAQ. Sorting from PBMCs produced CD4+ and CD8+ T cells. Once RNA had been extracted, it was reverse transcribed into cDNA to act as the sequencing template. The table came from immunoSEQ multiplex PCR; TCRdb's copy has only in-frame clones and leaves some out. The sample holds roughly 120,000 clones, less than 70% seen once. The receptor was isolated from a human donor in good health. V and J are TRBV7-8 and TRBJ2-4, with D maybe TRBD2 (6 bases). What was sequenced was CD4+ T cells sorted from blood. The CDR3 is CASSPPSGGKAKNIQYF. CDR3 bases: TGTGCCAGCAGCCCCCCCTCCGGGGGTAAAGCCAAAAACATTCAGTACTTC.